This is a list of T cell receptor beta chains from one sample in a study of blood T cell repertoires in COVID-19. Using immunoSEQ multiplex PCR, the repertoire was profiled, and TCRdb retains in-frame clones only, with some absent. Found here are over 85,000 clones, 87% of them singletons; the top ten hold roughly 15%. Sequencing was performed on peripheral blood. The receptor source for this set is a male donor with acute or convalescent COVID-19. Both conserved end residues are part of each CDR3. The D gene is left open where the match is weak. Expanded clones get a size class; other rows say once, few or many, or leave the size out.

J gene: TRBJ1-1
clone size: NA
D gene: TRBD1
V gene: TRBV5-1
CDR3 protein: CASSFTGGTEAFF
CDR3 DNA: TGCGCCAGCAGCTTTACAGGGGGCACTGAAGCTTTCTTT

J gene: TRBJ1-5
clone size: NA
D gene: NA
V gene: TRBV19
CDR3 protein: CASSLASVTLNQPQHF
CDR3 DNA: TGTGCCAGTAGTTTGGCCAGCGTAACCCTAAATCAGCCCCAGCATTTT

J gene: TRBJ1-3
clone size: NA
D gene: NA
V gene: TRBV19
CDR3 protein: CASSIDEAGLFSGNTIYF
CDR3 DNA: TGTGCCAGTAGTATAGATGAGGCGGGCCTCTTCTCTGGAAACACCATATATTTT

J gene: TRBJ1-2
clone size: NA
D gene: NA
V gene: TRBV5-4
CDR3 protein: CASRAGRLPYGYTF
CDR3 DNA: TGTGCCAGCAGGGCAGGGAGGTTGCCCTATGGCTACACCTTC

J gene: TRBJ2-1
clone size: NA
D gene: TRBD1
V gene: TRBV5-1
CDR3 protein: CASSSGDSYNEQFF
CDR3 DNA: TGCGCCAGCAGCTCCGGGGACAGCTACAATGAGCAGTTCTTC

J gene: TRBJ1-5
clone size: NA
D gene: NA
V gene: TRBV6-5
CDR3 protein: CASSTQRGNQPQHF
CDR3 DNA: TGTGCCAGCAGTACCCAACGGGGCAATCAGCCCCAGCATTTT

J gene: TRBJ1-5
clone size: NA
D gene: NA
V gene: TRBV19
CDR3 protein: CASSRWGTTERSTGQDQPQHF
CDR3 DNA: TGTGCCAGTAGTCGGTGGGGAACGACGGAACGATCGACAGGCCAAGATCAGCCCCAGCATTTT

J gene: TRBJ1-4
clone size: NA
D gene: NA
V gene: TRBV18
CDR3 protein: CASSPGRPGYEKLFF
CDR3 DNA: TGTGCCAGCTCACCAGGAAGGCCGGGGTACGAAAAACTGTTTTTT

J gene: TRBJ1-4
clone size: NA
D gene: NA
V gene: TRBV14
CDR3 protein: CASSRGQVSNEKLFF
CDR3 DNA: TGTGCCAGCAGCCGGGGGCAGGTGTCGAATGAAAAACTGTTTTTT

J gene: TRBJ2-7
clone size: NA
D gene: NA
V gene: TRBV2
CDR3 protein: CASKRAGGSYEQYF
CDR3 DNA: TGTGCCAGCAAAAGGGCAGGAGGCTCCTACGAGCAGTACTTC

J gene: TRBJ2-5
clone size: NA
D gene: TRBD1
V gene: TRBV5-4
CDR3 protein: CASSFRGQETQYF
CDR3 DNA: TGTGCCAGCAGCTTCAGGGGGCAAGAGACCCAGTACTTC

J gene: TRBJ2-2
clone size: NA
D gene: NA
V gene: TRBV6-5
CDR3 protein: CASRRTLRTGELFF
CDR3 DNA: TGTGCCAGCAGGAGGACACTTAGGACCGGGGAGCTGTTTTTT

J gene: TRBJ2-5
clone size: NA
D gene: TRBD2
V gene: TRBV24-1
CDR3 protein: CATSGPSGGETQYF
CDR3 DNA: TGTGCCACCAGTGGCCCTAGCGGGGGAGAGACCCAGTACTTC

J gene: TRBJ1-1
clone size: NA
D gene: TRBD1
V gene: TRBV7-2
CDR3 protein: CASSFGQDTEAFF
CDR3 DNA: TGTGCCAGCAGTTTCGGACAGGACACTGAAGCTTTCTTT

J gene: TRBJ2-7
clone size: NA
D gene: NA
V gene: TRBV27
CDR3 protein: CASSLVGPHEQYF
CDR3 DNA: TGTGCCAGCAGTTTAGTTGGGCCACACGAGCAGTACTTC

J gene: TRBJ1-1
clone size: NA
D gene: NA
V gene: TRBV5-4
CDR3 protein: CASSLPGEGAFF
CDR3 DNA: TGTGCCAGCAGCTTACCAGGGGAAGGGGCTTTCTTT

J gene: TRBJ2-5
clone size: NA
D gene: TRBD1
V gene: TRBV7-2
CDR3 protein: CASSLTGQWIKETQYF
CDR3 DNA: TGTGCCAGCAGCTTAACGGGACAGTGGATTAAAGAGACCCAGTACTTC

J gene: TRBJ2-7
clone size: NA
D gene: NA
V gene: TRBV13
CDR3 protein: CASSPRQGLNYEQYF
CDR3 DNA: TGTGCCAGCAGCCCCAGGCAGGGGCTGAACTACGAGCAGTACTTC

J gene: TRBJ2-6
clone size: NA
D gene: NA
V gene: TRBV19
CDR3 protein: CASRPSATGNSGANVLTF
CDR3 DNA: TGTGCCAGTAGGCCAAGCGCGACAGGAAACTCTGGGGCCAACGTCCTGACTTTC

J gene: TRBJ1-1
clone size: NA
D gene: NA
V gene: TRBV19
CDR3 protein: CASSITRNTEAFF
CDR3 DNA: TGTGCCAGTAGTATCACGAGGAACACTGAAGCTTTCTTT

J gene: TRBJ1-5
clone size: NA
D gene: TRBD1
V gene: TRBV28
CDR3 protein: CASGTSGGGSGQPQHF
CDR3 DNA: TGTGCCAGCGGAACCTCAGGGGGTGGGTCGGGTCAGCCCCAGCATTTT

J gene: TRBJ1-5
clone size: NA
D gene: NA
V gene: TRBV7-9
CDR3 protein: CASSLVEDQPQHF
CDR3 DNA: TGTGCCAGCAGCTTAGTAGAAGATCAGCCCCAGCATTTT

J gene: TRBJ1-5
clone size: NA
D gene: NA
V gene: TRBV29-1
CDR3 protein: CSVAEGNQPQHF
CDR3 DNA: TGCAGCGTCGCGGAGGGTAATCAGCCCCAGCATTTT

J gene: TRBJ2-6
clone size: NA
D gene: NA
V gene: TRBV5-5
CDR3 protein: CASSLDSSGANVLTF
CDR3 DNA: TGTGCCAGCAGCCTTGACAGCTCTGGGGCCAACGTCCTGACTTTC

J gene: TRBJ2-2
clone size: NA
D gene: NA
V gene: TRBV6-2/TRBV6-3
CDR3 protein: CASSAAPGYTGELFF
CDR3 DNA: TGTGCCAGCAGTGCCGCCCCCGGGTACACCGGGGAGCTGTTTTTT

J gene: TRBJ2-5
clone size: once
D gene: NA
V gene: TRBV6-1
CDR3 protein: CASSDGWYQETQYF
CDR3 DNA: TGTGCCAGCAGTGACGGGTGGTACCAAGAGACCCAGTACTTC

J gene: TRBJ2-1
clone size: NA
D gene: TRBD2
V gene: TRBV6-5
CDR3 protein: CASTRLAGVNEQFF
CDR3 DNA: TGTGCCAGCACCCGACTAGCGGGGGTCAATGAGCAGTTCTTC

J gene: TRBJ2-2
clone size: once
D gene: NA
V gene: TRBV29-1
CDR3 protein: CSVEDLSTGELFF
CDR3 DNA: TGCAGCGTTGAAGATTTGAGTACCGGGGAGCTGTTTTTT

J gene: TRBJ2-2
clone size: NA
D gene: TRBD2
V gene: TRBV7-2
CDR3 protein: CASSARLAGDTGELFF
CDR3 DNA: TGTGCCAGCAGCGCTCGACTAGCGGGGGATACCGGGGAGCTGTTTTTT

J gene: TRBJ2-3
clone size: NA
D gene: NA
V gene: TRBV5-4
CDR3 protein: CASSYYRDTQYF
CDR3 DNA: TGTGCCAGCAGCTATTACAGGGATACGCAGTATTTT

J gene: TRBJ2-7
clone size: NA
D gene: TRBD1
V gene: TRBV27
CDR3 protein: CASMGWGQGAHEQYF
CDR3 DNA: TGTGCCAGCATGGGGTGGGGACAGGGGGCACACGAGCAGTACTTC

J gene: TRBJ1-5
clone size: few
D gene: NA
V gene: TRBV9
CDR3 protein: CASSVGGSSNQPQHF
CDR3 DNA: TGTGCCAGCAGCGTAGGCGGGAGTAGCAATCAGCCCCAGCATTTT

J gene: TRBJ1-4
clone size: few
D gene: NA
V gene: TRBV11-2
CDR3 protein: CASSSRRAVNEKLFF
CDR3 DNA: TGTGCCAGCAGTTCCCGGAGGGCGGTTAATGAAAAACTGTTTTTT

J gene: TRBJ2-3
clone size: NA
D gene: TRBD2
V gene: TRBV27
CDR3 protein: CASSLSSTGLAIDTQYF
CDR3 DNA: TGTGCCAGCAGTTTATCCTCGACGGGACTAGCGATAGATACGCAGTATTTT

J gene: TRBJ2-7
clone size: NA
D gene: NA
V gene: TRBV11-2
CDR3 protein: CASSRGGFYEQYF
CDR3 DNA: TGTGCCAGCAGCAGGGGGGGCTTCTACGAGCAGTACTTC

J gene: TRBJ2-2
clone size: once
D gene: TRBD2
V gene: TRBV6-6
CDR3 protein: CASQDLGGAGELFF
CDR3 DNA: TGTGCCAGCCAGGATCTCGGGGGGGCCGGGGAGCTGTTTTTT

J gene: TRBJ1-5
clone size: once
D gene: NA
V gene: TRBV3-1/TRBV3-2
CDR3 protein: CASSLTGSNQPQHF
CDR3 DNA: TGTGCCAGCAGCCTTACGGGGAGCAATCAGCCCCAGCATTTT

J gene: TRBJ1-6
clone size: NA
D gene: NA
V gene: TRBV19
CDR3 protein: CASDRGYNSPLHF
CDR3 DNA: TGTGCCAGTGACAGAGGCTATAATTCACCCCTCCACTTT

J gene: TRBJ2-3
clone size: NA
D gene: TRBD1
V gene: TRBV24-1
CDR3 protein: CATSDPGQGVGTDTQYF
CDR3 DNA: TGTGCCACCAGTGATCCCGGACAGGGGGTCGGCACAGATACGCAGTATTTT

J gene: TRBJ2-5
clone size: NA
D gene: TRBD2
V gene: TRBV6-6
CDR3 protein: CASSHVPPGLAGGTETQYF
CDR3 DNA: TGTGCCAGCAGTCATGTACCACCGGGACTAGCGGGGGGTACAGAGACCCAGTACTTC

J gene: TRBJ2-7
clone size: once
D gene: NA
V gene: TRBV21-1
CDR3 protein: CASSKASLTGLHEQYF
CDR3 DNA: TGTGCCAGCAGCAAAGCCTCCTTGACAGGTCTCCACGAGCAGTACTTC